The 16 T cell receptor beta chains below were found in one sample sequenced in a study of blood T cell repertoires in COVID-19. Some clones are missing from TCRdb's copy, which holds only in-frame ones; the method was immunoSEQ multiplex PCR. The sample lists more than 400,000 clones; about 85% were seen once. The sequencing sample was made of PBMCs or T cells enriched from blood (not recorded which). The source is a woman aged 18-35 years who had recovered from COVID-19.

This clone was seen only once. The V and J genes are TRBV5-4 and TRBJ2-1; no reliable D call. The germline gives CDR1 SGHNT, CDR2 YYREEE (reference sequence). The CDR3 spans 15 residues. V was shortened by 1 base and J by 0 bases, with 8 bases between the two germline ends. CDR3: CASSLIQSSYNEQFF. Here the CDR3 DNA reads TGTGCCAGCAGCTTGATACAAAGCTCCTACAATGAGCAGTTCTTC.

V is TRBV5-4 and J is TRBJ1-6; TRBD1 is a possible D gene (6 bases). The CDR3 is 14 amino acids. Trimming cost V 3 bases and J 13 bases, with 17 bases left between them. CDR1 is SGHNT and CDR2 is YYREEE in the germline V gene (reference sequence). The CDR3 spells CASSSDRHTGPLHF. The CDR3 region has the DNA TGTGCCAGCAGCTCCGACAGGCACACAGGTCCCCTCCACTTT.

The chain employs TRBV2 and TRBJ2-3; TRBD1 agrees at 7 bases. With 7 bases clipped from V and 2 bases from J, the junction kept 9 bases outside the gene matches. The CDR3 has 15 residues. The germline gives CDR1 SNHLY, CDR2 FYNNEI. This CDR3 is CASKGTASDTDTQYF. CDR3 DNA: TGTGCCAGCAAGGGGACAGCGTCTGACACAGATACGCAGTATTTT.

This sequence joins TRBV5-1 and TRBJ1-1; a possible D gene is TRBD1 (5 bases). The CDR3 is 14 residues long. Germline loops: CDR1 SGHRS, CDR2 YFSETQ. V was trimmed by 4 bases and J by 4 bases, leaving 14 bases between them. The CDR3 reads CASSLRTGGTEAFF. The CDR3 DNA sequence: TGCGCCAGCAGCCTTAGGACGGGGGGCACTGAAGCTTTCTTT.

CDR3 DNA sequence: TGTGCCAGCAGCCCCAGGGTGACTGAAGCTTTCTTT. Its protein product is CASSPRVTEAFF. This sequence joins TRBV5-5 and TRBJ1-1; tentative D call: TRBD1 (5 bases). The V end was cut by 4 bases, the J end by 5 bases, with 9 bases between. The CDR3 covers 12 residues. CDR1 and CDR2 from the germline V gene are SGHKS and YYEKEE (reference sequence).

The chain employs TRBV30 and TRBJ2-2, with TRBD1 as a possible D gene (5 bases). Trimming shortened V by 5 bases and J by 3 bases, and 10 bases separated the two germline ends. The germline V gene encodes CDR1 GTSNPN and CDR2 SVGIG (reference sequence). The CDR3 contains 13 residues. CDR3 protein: CAWSRRDTGELFF. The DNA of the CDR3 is TGTGCCTGGTCCCGCAGGGACACCGGGGAGCTGTTTTTT.

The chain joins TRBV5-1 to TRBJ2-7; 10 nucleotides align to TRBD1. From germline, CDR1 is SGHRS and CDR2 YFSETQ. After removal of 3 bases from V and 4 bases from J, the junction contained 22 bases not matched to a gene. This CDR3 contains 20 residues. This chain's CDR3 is CASSSRRQGAIEPIRYEQYF. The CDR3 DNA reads TGCGCCAGCAGCTCCAGACGACAGGGGGCAATAGAACCGATACGATACGAGCAGTACTTC.

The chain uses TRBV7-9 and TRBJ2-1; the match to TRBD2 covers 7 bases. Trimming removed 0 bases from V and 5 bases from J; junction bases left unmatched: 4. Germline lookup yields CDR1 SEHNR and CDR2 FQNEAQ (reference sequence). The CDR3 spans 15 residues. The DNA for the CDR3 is TGTGCCAGCAGCTTAGCCACTAGCGTTGACAATGAGCAGTTCTTC. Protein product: CASSLATSVDNEQFF.

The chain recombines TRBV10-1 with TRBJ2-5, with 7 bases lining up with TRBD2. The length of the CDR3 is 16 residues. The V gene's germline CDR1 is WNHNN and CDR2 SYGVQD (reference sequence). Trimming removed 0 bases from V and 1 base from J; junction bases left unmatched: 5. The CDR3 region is CASSESGGESQETQYF. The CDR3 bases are TGCGCCAGCAGTGAGTCGGGAGGGGAATCCCAAGAGACCCAGTACTTC.

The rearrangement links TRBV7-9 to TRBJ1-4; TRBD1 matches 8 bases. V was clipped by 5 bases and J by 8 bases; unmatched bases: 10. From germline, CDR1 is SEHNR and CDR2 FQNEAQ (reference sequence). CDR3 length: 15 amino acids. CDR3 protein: CASSPRGQGTEKLFF. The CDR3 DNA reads TGTGCCAGCAGCCCTCGTGGACAGGGTACGGAAAAACTGTTTTTT.

The CDR3 sequence is CASSFPSGANVLTF. The CDR3 DNA reads as TGTGCCAGCAGTTTTCCCTCGGGGGCCAACGTCCTGACTTTC. The V call is TRBV28, the J call TRBJ2-6; D gene unclear. The CDR3 is 14 residues long. With 3 bases removed from V and 4 bases from J, the gap between germline ends came to 7 bases. The germline V gene has CDR1 MDHEN and CDR2 SYDVKM.

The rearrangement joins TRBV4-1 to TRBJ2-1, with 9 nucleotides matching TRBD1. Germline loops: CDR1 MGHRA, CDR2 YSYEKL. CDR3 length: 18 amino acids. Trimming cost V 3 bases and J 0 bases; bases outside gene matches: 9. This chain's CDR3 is CASSHPPGQGSSYNEQFF. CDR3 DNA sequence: TGCGCCAGCAGCCACCCACCGGGACAGGGAAGCTCCTACAATGAGCAGTTCTTC.

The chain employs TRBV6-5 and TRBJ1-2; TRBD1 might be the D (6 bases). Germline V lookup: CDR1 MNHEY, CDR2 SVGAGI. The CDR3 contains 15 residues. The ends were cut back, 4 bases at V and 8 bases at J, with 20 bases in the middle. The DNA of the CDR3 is TGTGCCAGCAGTTCGATATACTGGGATCAGGGGGGCTACACCTTC. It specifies CASSSIYWDQGGYTF.

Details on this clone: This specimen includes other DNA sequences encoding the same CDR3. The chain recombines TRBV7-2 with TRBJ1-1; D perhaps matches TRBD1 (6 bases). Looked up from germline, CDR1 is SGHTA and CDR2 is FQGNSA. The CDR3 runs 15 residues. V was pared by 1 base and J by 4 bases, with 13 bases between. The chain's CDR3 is CASSLGAGAGTEAFF. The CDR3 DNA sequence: TGTGCCAGCAGCTTAGGGGCGGGGGCTGGCACTGAAGCTTTCTTT.

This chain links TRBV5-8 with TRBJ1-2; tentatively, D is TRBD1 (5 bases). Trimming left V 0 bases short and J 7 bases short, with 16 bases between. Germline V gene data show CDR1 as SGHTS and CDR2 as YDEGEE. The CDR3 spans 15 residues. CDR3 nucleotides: TGTGCCAGCAGCTTGGGACAGTCCGGTCAAGGTGGCTACACCTTC. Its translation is CASSLGQSGQGGYTF.

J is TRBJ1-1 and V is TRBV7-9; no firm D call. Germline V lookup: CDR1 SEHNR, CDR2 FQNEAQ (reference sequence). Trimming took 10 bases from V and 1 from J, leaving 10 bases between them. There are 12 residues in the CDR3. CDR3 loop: CATQEANTEAFF. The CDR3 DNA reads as TGTGCCACTCAGGAGGCGAACACTGAAGCTTTCTTT.